This TCR beta chain is from a study of blood T cell repertoires in COVID-19. Looking at the study overall: Specimens from acute and convalescent COVID-19 originated in the United States, Italy and Spain. PBMCs, B-cell-depleted T cells, or T cells provided the cDNA or gDNA that made up the material.

Deletions cut 3 bases from V and 2 bases from J, with 8 bases between. The CDR3 covers 14 residues. Germline values: CDR1 ENHRY, CDR2 SYGVKD. Authors' methods: Estimation of nucleated cell counts relied on the amplification of reference gene primers. Sequenced by immunoSEQ multiplex PCR; TCRdb stores in-frame clones only, minus some. V and J calls plus clone size are reproduced from that table; the DNA served to infer D and trimming. Here the sample spans around 130,000 clones, roughly 79% being singletons. The chain links TRBV10-3 to TRBJ1-5; unclear D gene. Sequencing used peripheral blood. The clonotype comes from a man older than 75 with acute or convalescent COVID-19. Here the CDR3 reads CAISELIGNQPQHF. CDR3 coding DNA: TGTGCCATCAGTGAACTCATCGGCAATCAGCCCCAGCATTTT.